The clone carrying this T cell receptor (beta chain) was recorded only once. The CDR3 length is 13 residues. Germline lookup yields CDR1 SNHLY and CDR2 FYNNEI. The V gene lost 7 bases and the J gene lost 1 base, with 8 bases spanning the gap. This sample was included in a study of blood T cell repertoires in COVID-19. Study as a whole: Samples of COVID-19 (acute and convalescent) were obtained from the United States, Italy and Spain. From T cells, B-cell-depleted T cells, or PBMCs came the material, which was cDNA or gDNA.

Per the original data handling: How many nucleated cells were present was estimated from reference gene primer amplification. Measured with immunoSEQ multiplex PCR; TCRdb has only the in-frame clones, and not every one. That table furnishes V, J and clone size, whereas the DNA furnished D and trimming. The table records 240,000 or so clones, approximately 86% of them present only once. V gene TRBV2 combines with J gene TRBJ1-5, with D uncertain. The source is a woman aged 25 to 45 with acute or convalescent COVID-19. The specimen sequenced was peripheral blood. CDR3 bases: TGTGCCAGCATGCTGAGCAGCAATCAGCCCCAGCATTTT. It codes for CASMLSSNQPQHF.